One and the same sample provided the 4 T cell receptor beta chains below, sequenced in a study of T-cell reconstitution after alpha-beta-depleted transplantation in children. TCRbeta library construction was performed incorporating unique molecular identifiers. TCRdb reprocessed the PCR reads via MiXCR and lists one record per CDR3 protein. The data hold some 260,000 distinct CDR3 sequences, with more than 20% observed a single time. The sequencing here drew on PBMCs, mostly from graft donor cells, taken 360 days after TCRalphabeta/CD19-depleted stem cell transplant. These receptors were obtained from a female patient aged 2-9 years who had a stem cell transplant for congenital amegakaryocytic thrombocytopenia, so the T cells may come from the graft donor.

The rearrangement links TRBV7-6 to TRBJ2-7, with TRBD1 matching 7 bases. Germline CDR1 SGHVS, CDR2 FNYEAQ. The CDR3 covers 15 residues. Trimming took 4 bases from V and 3 from J; bases not matched to a gene: 9. CDR3 region: CASSSQTGQDYEQYF. The DNA for the CDR3 is TGTGCCAGCAGCTCACAAACAGGACAGGACTACGAGCAGTACTTC. Supplemented by reference TRBV7-6 and TRBJ2-7, the full variable domain reads GAGVSQSPRYKVTKRGQDVALRCDPISGHVSLYWYRQALGQGPEFLTYFNYEAQQDKSGLPNDRFSAERPEGSISTLTIQRTEQRDSAMYRCASSSQTGQDYEQYFGPGTRLTVT.

This clonotype was recorded many times. This chain joins TRBV24-1 and TRBJ2-1; D is possibly TRBD2 (5 bases). Germline V lookup: CDR1 KGHDR, CDR2 SFDVKD. Deletions cut 4 bases from V and 7 bases from J, with 13 bases between. CDR3 length: 14 residues. CDR3 protein: CATSEDGIENEQFF. DNA for the CDR3: TGTGCCACCAGTGAGGACGGGATCGAGAATGAGCAGTTCTTC.

The chain combines TRBV2 with TRBJ2-2; TRBD2 agrees at 15 bases. The germline V gene encodes CDR1 SNHLY and CDR2 FYNNEI. V dropped 7 bases and J dropped 6; count of bases not matched to a gene: 6. This CDR3 spans 16 amino acids. The CDR3: CASTGGTSGRSGELFF. The CDR3 DNA is TGTGCCAGCACAGGGGGGACTAGCGGGAGGTCCGGGGAGCTGTTTTTT.

There are a few counts of this clonotype. This chain connects TRBV25-1 to TRBJ2-3; D tentatively fits TRBD1 or TRBD2 (5 bases each). This CDR3 has 15 residues. The ends were cut back, 1 base at V and 2 bases at J, with 10 bases in the middle. The germline CDR1 and CDR2 sequences are MGHDK and SYGVNS. Here the CDR3 reads CASSEFGTHTDTQYF. DNA of the CDR3: TGTGCCAGCAGTGAATTCGGGACCCACACAGATACGCAGTATTTT.